The T cell receptor beta chain under discussion was sequenced for a study of patients and donors after allogeneic stem cell transplantation (dated by TCRdb to 2018 to 2020). Including cysteine and phenylalanine, the CDR3 has 13 amino acids. Of the read, only the CDR3 DNA is kept; its 39 bases are in frame from base 1. In the germline V gene, CDR1 corresponds to SGHTA and CDR2 to FQGNSA. The trim is 6 bases for V and 2 bases for J, with a gap of 10 bases between the germline ends. This clonotype has at least ten counts. The target of this receptor is not known. Per-nucleotide qualities are absent, and no much larger clonotype sits a single base away. The library relied on RT-PCR. The sequencer listed for this sample is NextSeq 550. TCRdb handled the public reads itself, with Q25 trimming in fastp and clone calling in MiXCR, and kept productive beta chains. Rows are combined by CDR3 protein, so each entry shows the most common genes and DNA. The sample profile shows about 28,000 distinct CDR3 sequences; under 7.5% of them were found once. Roughly 36% of the sample is taken by the ten largest.

Sequencing used blood, either unsorted or a sorted T cell fraction (not recorded which). This receptor chain uses TRBV7-2 and TRBJ1-2; no D segment can be confidently identified. This sequence was found in a human donor who was either an allogeneic HSCT recipient or a stem cell or donor lymphocyte infusion donor (not recorded which). It is not recorded whose cells these are; they may come from a transplant donor. The nucleotide sequence is given as TGTGCCAGCAGTCCCGACCGAAACTATGGCTACACCTTC. Its translation is CASSPDRNYGYTF.